The T cell receptor (beta chain) under discussion was sequenced for a study of blood T cell repertoires in COVID-19. For the study at large: Samples of COVID-19 (acute and convalescent) were obtained from the United States, Italy and Spain.

As handled by the study authors: Amplified reference gene primers provided the basis for estimating nucleated cell counts. TCRdb's copy holds only in-frame clones and misses some; the assay was immunoSEQ multiplex PCR. V and J calls and clone size are given by that table; D and trimming were obtained from the DNA. The sample yields about 240,000 clones, about 86% seen once. The CDR3 is 15 residues long. Trimming removed 3 bases at V and 5 bases at J, with 11 bases between. Germline values: CDR1 SGHTA, CDR2 FQGNSA. The origin of this receptor is a man aged 60 to 75 with acute or convalescent COVID-19. The sample was peripheral blood. This sequence joins TRBV7-2 and TRBJ1-6; tentatively, D is TRBD1 (6 bases). The chain's CDR3 is CASSLGQINNSPLHF. CDR3 nucleotide sequence: TGTGCCAGCAGCTTGGGACAAATAAATAATTCACCCCTCCACTTT.